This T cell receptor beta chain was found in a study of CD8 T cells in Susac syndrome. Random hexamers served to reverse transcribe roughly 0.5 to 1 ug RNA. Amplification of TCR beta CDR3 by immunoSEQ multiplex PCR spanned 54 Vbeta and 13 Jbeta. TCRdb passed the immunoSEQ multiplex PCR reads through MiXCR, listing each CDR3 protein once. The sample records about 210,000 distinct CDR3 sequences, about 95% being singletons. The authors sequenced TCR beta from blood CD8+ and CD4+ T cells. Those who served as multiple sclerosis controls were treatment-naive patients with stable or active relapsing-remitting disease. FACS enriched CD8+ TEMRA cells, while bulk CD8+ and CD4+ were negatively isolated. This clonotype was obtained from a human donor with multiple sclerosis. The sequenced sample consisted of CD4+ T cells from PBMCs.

CDR3 nucleotide sequence: TGTGCCAGCAGTAGTAGACAGGGCGGAGAAAAACTGTTTTTT. Amino acid sequence: CASSSRQGGEKLFF. The chain recombines TRBV27 with TRBJ1-4; 7 nucleotides match TRBD1. V was clipped by 5 bases and J by 8 bases; unmatched bases: 8. The germline gives CDR1 MNHEY, CDR2 SMNVEV (reference sequence). The CDR3 contains 14 residues. Full variable domain (remainder filled in from reference TRBV27 and TRBJ1-4): EAQVTQNPRYLITVTGKKLTVTCSQNMNHEYMSWYRQDPGLGLRQIYYSMNVEVTDKGDVPEGYKVSRKEKRNFPLILESPSPNQTSLYFCASSSRQGGEKLFFGSGTQLSVL.